This T cell receptor (beta chain) was recorded in a study of T-cell reconstitution after alpha-beta-depleted transplantation in children. In germline, CDR1 is MGHRA, CDR2 YSYEKL. The CDR3 has 16 amino acids. V shed 5 bases and J shed 3 bases, with 20 bases lying between them. This clonotype was counted many times. A TCRbeta library incorporating unique molecular identifiers was prepared. One entry per CDR3 protein results from TCRdb running MiXCR on the PCR reads. Here the sample spans about 420,000 distinct CDR3 sequences, about a sixth being singletons. This TCR came from a boy younger than two who had a stem cell transplant for Wiskott-Aldrich syndrome, so the T cells may come from the graft donor. The sample consisted of PBMCs, mostly from graft donor cells, taken 360 days after TCRalphabeta/CD19-depleted stem cell transplant. The gene calls are TRBV4-1 and TRBJ2-7; TRBD1 might be the D (5 bases). The CDR3 loop is CASSREKDSAYYEQYF. The CDR3 region has the DNA TGCGCCAGCAGCAGGGAAAAAGACAGTGCCTACTACGAGCAGTACTTC.